These T cell receptor beta chains were read from a single sample in a study of T cell changes during pregnancy in multiple sclerosis. Sequencing was performed with immunoSEQ multiplex PCR; in TCRdb, only in-frame clones are kept and a portion is missing. The sample gives 84,000 or so clones, approximately 94% of which show up once; 2% to 3% is in the top ten. Sequences were derived from peripheral blood, sampled in the third trimester of pregnancy. The source of these receptors is a female donor with multiple sclerosis, enrolled in a pregnancy study. Each CDR3 is given with its conserved first and last residue. D genes are given only for firm matches. Size is stated for part of the rows, as once, few or many counts, or as a class when the clone is expanded.

>14|TRBJ2-7|NA|TRBV5-8|TRBD1
TGTGCCAGCGCCCCCGGGACAGAGGCCTACGAGCAGTACTTC
CASAPGTEAYEQYF
>15|TRBJ1-1|NA|TRBV5-1|TRBD1
TGCGCCAGCAGCCTAGGGACAGGGACGAACACTGAAGCTTTCTTT
CASSLGTGTNTEAFF
>20|TRBJ2-1|NA|TRBV6-1|TRBD2
TGTGCCAGCAGTGACCACCCGGGACTAGCGGGGGGGCTGCCCTACAATGAGCAGTTCTTC
CASSDHPGLAGGLPYNEQFF
>14|TRBJ1-1|NA|TRBV15|NA
TGTGCCACCAGCAAACAGGGTCGGAACACTGAAGCTTTCTTT
CATSKQGRNTEAFF
>16|TRBJ2-7|NA|TRBV6-4|TRBD2
TGTGCCAGCTGGAAAGGGACTAGCGGGGTCGCCTACGAGCAGTACTTC
CASWKGTSGVAYEQYF
>19|TRBJ2-2|NA|TRBV19|TRBD1
TGTGCCAGTAGTATAGGAGGGGGCTTGGCGGCGAGCGGCACCGGGGAGCTGTTTTTT
CASSIGGGLAASGTGELFF
>14|TRBJ2-1|NA|TRBV6-1|NA
TGTGCCAGCAGTGGGTTCCAGGGAAGCAATGAGCAGTTCTTC
CASSGFQGSNEQFF
>14|TRBJ2-1|NA|TRBV5-4|NA
TGTGCCAGCAGCTTGGCCGCTAGACCCAATGAGCAGTTCTTC
CASSLAARPNEQFF
>17|TRBJ1-2|NA|TRBV19|NA
TGTGCCAGTACCAGTATCGCGGGGGGGGAAGCTAACTATGGCTACACCTTC
CASTSIAGGEANYGYTF
>14|TRBJ1-3|NA|TRBV6-5|TRBD1
TGTGCCAGCAGTTTCGGACAGGGGTGGAACACCATATATTTT
CASSFGQGWNTIYF
>12|TRBJ1-2|NA|TRBV6-6|TRBD1
TGTGCCAGCAGACAGGGGCACTATGGCTACACCTTC
CASRQGHYGYTF
>15|TRBJ1-4|NA|TRBV19|NA
TGTGCCAGTAGTATCACAGGGTCCCAAGGAGAAAAACTGTTTTTT
CASSITGSQGEKLFF
>14|TRBJ2-5|NA|TRBV6-1|TRBD2
TGTGCCAGCTTCGAAGGCGGGGGGCTCGAGACCCAGTACTTC
CASFEGGGLETQYF
>14|TRBJ1-5|NA|TRBV6-1|TRBD1
TGTGCCAGCAGTCAGACAGGGGTTAGTCAGCCCCAGCATTTT
CASSQTGVSQPQHF
>16|TRBJ1-6|once|TRBV11-2|NA
TGTGCCAGCAGCCCGAGAATCCAGGGCGTTGGGTCACCCCTCCACTTT
CASSPRIQGVGSPLHF
>10|TRBJ2-5|NA|TRBV20-1|NA
TGCAGTGCTAGTAGCGAGACCCAGTACTTC
CSASSETQYF